The source of this T cell receptor (beta chain) is a study of shared clonotypes between healthy human individuals. For the study at large: Each donor contributed plates that comprised three CD4 naive, three CD4 memory, two CD8 naive and one CD8 memory. Overall study results and limits: Non-shared clonotypes had lower generation probabilities than clonotypes shared by all four sorted-subset donors.

CDR1 MNHNY and CDR2 SVGAGI come from the germline V gene (reference sequence). The CDR3 consists of 14 residues. Between the trimmed V and J ends, which lost 8 bases and 1 base, there was a span of 14 bases. Produced via immunoSEQ multiplex PCR; TCRdb's table is partial and in-frame only. The sample has 2 million to 2.5 million clones, around 95% seen once. With regard to this clone: Its antigen is currently unknown.

The sequence was obtained from a man between 18 and 29 years old in good health. This rearrangement joins TRBV6-6 to TRBJ2-5; D may match TRBD1 or TRBD2 (7 bases each). Sequencing was performed on naive CD4+ T cells sorted from blood. The subset here: CD45RA+ positively selected. CDR3 DNA: TGTGCCAGCGGGAGGGACAGCGTCCAAGAGACCCAGTACTTC. Encoded protein: CASGRDSVQETQYF.